Listed below are T cell receptor beta chains from one sample, sequenced in a study of blood T cell repertoires in COVID-19. Libraries were prepared by immunoSEQ multiplex PCR; TCRdb keeps only in-frame clonotypes and omits some of them. The data contain under 150,000 clones, about 80% of them singletons. Sequencing was done on a sample of peripheral blood. These receptors were taken from a human donor in a cohort sampled during active COVID-19. Both conserved end residues are part of each CDR3. Each record gives: D gene, clone size, V gene, CDR3 length, J gene, CDR3 DNA, CDR3 protein. A D gene is named only where the DNA matches it firmly. Some rows mark clone size as missing; the rest say once, few, many or name a class of expanded clone.

d_call: TRBD1
clone_size: once
v_call: TRBV5-6
cdr3_length: 17
j_call: TRBJ1-4
cdr3_nt: TGTGCCAGCAGCTTGTCTTCCCGACAGGGTCCAAATGAAAAACTGTTTTTT
cdr3_aa: CASSLSSRQGPNEKLFF

d_call: TRBD1
clone_size: -
v_call: TRBV25-1
cdr3_length: 14
j_call: TRBJ2-1
cdr3_nt: TGTGCCAGCAGTGAAAGGGACAGATACAATGAGCAGTTCTTC
cdr3_aa: CASSERDRYNEQFF

d_call: TRBD1
clone_size: few
v_call: TRBV10-1
cdr3_length: 14
j_call: TRBJ1-1
cdr3_nt: TGCGCCAGCAGCCGGGACAGGGGGAACACTGAAGCTTTCTTT
cdr3_aa: CASSRDRGNTEAFF

d_call: -
clone_size: -
v_call: TRBV7-2
cdr3_length: 13
j_call: TRBJ1-1
cdr3_nt: TGTGCCAGCAGCTTAGCGGCAAACACTGAAGCTTTCTTT
cdr3_aa: CASSLAANTEAFF

d_call: TRBD1
clone_size: -
v_call: TRBV7-2
cdr3_length: 16
j_call: TRBJ1-1
cdr3_nt: TGTGCCAGCAGCTTAAGGGGGCGAGGTTTGAGCACTGAAGCTTTCTTT
cdr3_aa: CASSLRGRGLSTEAFF

d_call: TRBD1
clone_size: -
v_call: TRBV15
cdr3_length: 16
j_call: TRBJ1-6
cdr3_nt: TGTGCCACCAGCAGAGATCGAGGACAGGGGGGCTCACCCCTCCACTTT
cdr3_aa: CATSRDRGQGGSPLHF

d_call: -
clone_size: -
v_call: TRBV3-1/TRBV3-2
cdr3_length: 14
j_call: TRBJ1-1
cdr3_nt: TGTGCCAGCAGCCAACCGGGACAGAACACTGAAGCTTTCTTT
cdr3_aa: CASSQPGQNTEAFF

d_call: -
clone_size: many
v_call: TRBV6-5
cdr3_length: 15
j_call: TRBJ2-7
cdr3_nt: TGTGCCAGCAGTTACGAGTCAGGAGGCCTCTACGAGCAGTACTTC
cdr3_aa: CASSYESGGLYEQYF

d_call: -
clone_size: few
v_call: TRBV6-4
cdr3_length: 13
j_call: TRBJ1-1
cdr3_nt: TGTGCCAGCAGTGTAGAACAGGGCGCTGAAGCTTTCTTT
cdr3_aa: CASSVEQGAEAFF

d_call: -
clone_size: -
v_call: TRBV11-2
cdr3_length: 14
j_call: TRBJ1-1
cdr3_nt: TGTGCCAGCAGCTCCCGAGGGAACCACCGTGAAGCTTTCTTT
cdr3_aa: CASSSRGNHREAFF

d_call: TRBD1
clone_size: few
v_call: TRBV19
cdr3_length: 17
j_call: TRBJ2-6
cdr3_nt: TGTGCCAGTATACCGGGACAGGGGAGCTCTGGGGCCAACGTCCTGACTTTC
cdr3_aa: CASIPGQGSSGANVLTF

d_call: -
clone_size: -
v_call: TRBV6-5
cdr3_length: 13
j_call: TRBJ1-3
cdr3_nt: TGTGCCAGCAGTTGGGCATCTGGAAACACCATATATTTT
cdr3_aa: CASSWASGNTIYF

d_call: TRBD2
clone_size: -
v_call: TRBV4-2
cdr3_length: 19
j_call: TRBJ2-2
cdr3_nt: TGTGCCAGCAGCCAAGTTCTGGGACTAGCGGGGGGAATGGGCGGGGAGCTGTTTTTT
cdr3_aa: CASSQVLGLAGGMGGELFF

d_call: -
clone_size: -
v_call: TRBV18
cdr3_length: 16
j_call: TRBJ1-5
cdr3_nt: TGTGCCAGCTCACCACCGGGCACCGGTAGCAATCAGCCCCAGCATTTT
cdr3_aa: CASSPPGTGSNQPQHF

d_call: -
clone_size: few
v_call: TRBV5-1
cdr3_length: 18
j_call: TRBJ2-6
cdr3_nt: TGCGCCAGCAGCTTGTATACAGGCTTCCTCTCTGGGGCCAACGTCCTGACTTTC
cdr3_aa: CASSLYTGFLSGANVLTF

d_call: TRBD1
clone_size: once
v_call: TRBV5-1
cdr3_length: 16
j_call: TRBJ1-6
cdr3_nt: TGCGCCAGCAGCTCCATTGGACAGGGGCCTAATTCACCCCTCCACTTT
cdr3_aa: CASSSIGQGPNSPLHF

d_call: TRBD1
clone_size: -
v_call: TRBV18
cdr3_length: 14
j_call: TRBJ1-1
cdr3_nt: TGTGCCAGCTCTAGGGACAGGAAAAACACTGAAGCTTTCTTT
cdr3_aa: CASSRDRKNTEAFF

d_call: -
clone_size: few
v_call: TRBV9
cdr3_length: 15
j_call: TRBJ2-7
cdr3_nt: TGTGCCAGCAGCGTAGGCGGGTGGGGCTCCTACGAGCAGTACTTC
cdr3_aa: CASSVGGWGSYEQYF

d_call: TRBD1
clone_size: -
v_call: TRBV20-1
cdr3_length: 13
j_call: TRBJ2-3
cdr3_nt: TGCAGTGCTAGTCAGGGGGGCACAGATACGCAGTATTTT
cdr3_aa: CSASQGGTDTQYF

d_call: -
clone_size: -
v_call: TRBV6-6
cdr3_length: 16
j_call: TRBJ1-6
cdr3_nt: TGTGCCAGCAGTTATGACAGTAGCTCCTATAATTCACCCCTCCACTTT
cdr3_aa: CASSYDSSSYNSPLHF

d_call: -
clone_size: -
v_call: TRBV9
cdr3_length: 14
j_call: TRBJ1-6
cdr3_nt: TGTGCCAGCAGCGTAGGAGGTTCTAATTCACCCCTCCACTTT
cdr3_aa: CASSVGGSNSPLHF

d_call: -
clone_size: -
v_call: TRBV3-1/TRBV3-2
cdr3_length: 16
j_call: TRBJ2-2
cdr3_nt: TGTGCCAGCAGCCAAGGGTTACTAGCCGGCACCGGGGAGCTGTTTTTT
cdr3_aa: CASSQGLLAGTGELFF

d_call: -
clone_size: -
v_call: TRBV28
cdr3_length: 16
j_call: TRBJ1-1
cdr3_nt: TGTGCCAGCAGTTTAGCGCGGAGGGATTGGGGAACTGAAGCTTTCTTT
cdr3_aa: CASSLARRDWGTEAFF

d_call: TRBD1
clone_size: -
v_call: TRBV19
cdr3_length: 15
j_call: TRBJ2-7
cdr3_nt: TGTGCCAGTTCCGACAGGGCTTCCTCCCCCTACGAGCAGTACTTC
cdr3_aa: CASSDRASSPYEQYF

d_call: -
clone_size: -
v_call: TRBV15
cdr3_length: 14
j_call: TRBJ1-1
cdr3_nt: TGTGCCACCAGCAGACTGATCAGCGACACTGAAGCTTTCTTT
cdr3_aa: CATSRLISDTEAFF

d_call: -
clone_size: few
v_call: TRBV5-1
cdr3_length: 15
j_call: TRBJ1-3
cdr3_nt: TGCGCCAGCAGCTTAGAAGGGGGTACTGGAAACACCATATATTTT
cdr3_aa: CASSLEGGTGNTIYF

d_call: TRBD1
clone_size: -
v_call: TRBV5-1
cdr3_length: 15
j_call: TRBJ1-5
cdr3_nt: TGCGCCAGCAGCTTGGAGGGACAGGGGAATCAGCCCCAGCATTTT
cdr3_aa: CASSLEGQGNQPQHF

d_call: TRBD1
clone_size: -
v_call: TRBV2
cdr3_length: 15
j_call: TRBJ2-4
cdr3_nt: TGTGCCAGCAGTGCACAGGGGCTAGCCAAAAACATTCAGTACTTC
cdr3_aa: CASSAQGLAKNIQYF

d_call: -
clone_size: -
v_call: TRBV27
cdr3_length: 18
j_call: TRBJ2-4
cdr3_nt: TGTGCCAGCAGTCTGTGGACAGTTCTGACCCTAGCCAAAAACATTCAGTACTTC
cdr3_aa: CASSLWTVLTLAKNIQYF

d_call: -
clone_size: once
v_call: TRBV30
cdr3_length: 11
j_call: TRBJ1-1
cdr3_nt: TGTGCCTGGAGTGTAGCCCCTGAAGCTTTCTTT
cdr3_aa: CAWSVAPEAFF

d_call: TRBD1
clone_size: -
v_call: TRBV5-5
cdr3_length: 12
j_call: TRBJ1-2
cdr3_nt: TGTGCCAGCAGCTTAGGACAGGGTGGCTACACCTTC
cdr3_aa: CASSLGQGGYTF

d_call: -
clone_size: -
v_call: TRBV20-1
cdr3_length: 17
j_call: TRBJ1-4
cdr3_nt: TGCAGTGCTAGTGGGGGGGGCGCCGCTACTTCTAATGAAAAACTGTTTTTT
cdr3_aa: CSASGGGAATSNEKLFF

d_call: TRBD1
clone_size: -
v_call: TRBV24-1
cdr3_length: 16
j_call: TRBJ2-1
cdr3_nt: TGTGCCACCAGTGACCAGACAGGGGGCAACTACAATGAGCAGTTCTTC
cdr3_aa: CATSDQTGGNYNEQFF

d_call: TRBD1
clone_size: -
v_call: TRBV6-5
cdr3_length: 14
j_call: TRBJ1-5
cdr3_nt: TGTGCCAGCAGTTTAACAGGGGAAGGTCAGCCCCAGCATTTT
cdr3_aa: CASSLTGEGQPQHF

d_call: TRBD1
clone_size: once
v_call: TRBV5-1
cdr3_length: 15
j_call: TRBJ1-5
cdr3_nt: TGCGCCAGCAGCTTTGGGACAGGGAACAATCAGCCCCAGCATTTT
cdr3_aa: CASSFGTGNNQPQHF

d_call: TRBD2
clone_size: -
v_call: TRBV6-5
cdr3_length: 14
j_call: TRBJ2-7
cdr3_nt: TGTGCCAGCAGTTTCCCCGGGGGGGCCTACGAGCAGTACTTC
cdr3_aa: CASSFPGGAYEQYF

d_call: -
clone_size: -
v_call: TRBV30
cdr3_length: 14
j_call: TRBJ1-1
cdr3_nt: TGTGCCTGGAGTGTTGGGGCTTCAAGGACTGAAGCTTTCTTT
cdr3_aa: CAWSVGASRTEAFF

d_call: -
clone_size: -
v_call: TRBV5-6
cdr3_length: 16
j_call: TRBJ1-3
cdr3_nt: TGTGCCAGCAGCTTGAATGGGCTCCCGGCGGGAATAACCATATATTTT
cdr3_aa: CASSLNGLPAGITIYF

d_call: TRBD1
clone_size: -
v_call: TRBV5-1
cdr3_length: 14
j_call: TRBJ2-3
cdr3_nt: TGCGCCAGCAGTTCTGGGACAGACACAGATACGCAGTATTTT
cdr3_aa: CASSSGTDTDTQYF

d_call: TRBD1
clone_size: -
v_call: TRBV7-6
cdr3_length: 14
j_call: TRBJ2-5
cdr3_nt: TGTGCCAGCAGCTTAGGGACAGGGTTGGAGACCCAGTACTTC
cdr3_aa: CASSLGTGLETQYF

d_call: -
clone_size: -
v_call: TRBV28
cdr3_length: 15
j_call: TRBJ2-2
cdr3_nt: TGTGCCAGCAGTTTACCGGGGGTACAAACCGGGGAGCTGTTTTTT
cdr3_aa: CASSLPGVQTGELFF

d_call: TRBD2
clone_size: -
v_call: TRBV19
cdr3_length: 17
j_call: TRBJ2-3
cdr3_nt: TGTGCCAGTAGTGCCCTTCTAGCGGGACCTGACACAGATACGCAGTATTTT
cdr3_aa: CASSALLAGPDTDTQYF

d_call: -
clone_size: once
v_call: TRBV12-2
cdr3_length: 17
j_call: TRBJ2-7
cdr3_nt: TGTGCAAGTCGCCCCCCCGGGGGGCCGAGCGGAGCCTACGAGCAGTACTTC
cdr3_aa: CASRPPGGPSGAYEQYF

d_call: TRBD2
clone_size: -
v_call: TRBV6-5
cdr3_length: 14
j_call: TRBJ2-7
cdr3_nt: TGTGCCAGCAGTTACGGGACTAGCGCCTACGAGCAGTACTTC
cdr3_aa: CASSYGTSAYEQYF

d_call: -
clone_size: once
v_call: TRBV6-6
cdr3_length: 16
j_call: TRBJ1-5
cdr3_nt: TGTGCCAGCAGCGACACTCGACAACATAGCAATCAGCCCCAGCATTTT
cdr3_aa: CASSDTRQHSNQPQHF

d_call: TRBD2
clone_size: -
v_call: TRBV4-1
cdr3_length: 13
j_call: TRBJ2-7
cdr3_nt: TGCGCCAGCAGCCAAGTCGGGAGGGACGAGCAGTACTTC
cdr3_aa: CASSQVGRDEQYF

d_call: -
clone_size: -
v_call: TRBV3-1/TRBV3-2
cdr3_length: 16
j_call: TRBJ1-1
cdr3_nt: TGTGCCAGCAGCCAAGATCTTGGTTCTACTCGCACTGAAGCTTTCTTT
cdr3_aa: CASSQDLGSTRTEAFF

d_call: TRBD1
clone_size: -
v_call: TRBV6-5
cdr3_length: 15
j_call: TRBJ2-7
cdr3_nt: TGTGCCAGCAGTTACTCCTGGGGACAGGGCGCCGAGCAGTACTTC
cdr3_aa: CASSYSWGQGAEQYF

d_call: -
clone_size: -
v_call: TRBV2
cdr3_length: 14
j_call: TRBJ1-1
cdr3_nt: TGTGCCAGCAGGGCCGGACTGACTAACACTGAAGCTTTCTTT
cdr3_aa: CASRAGLTNTEAFF

d_call: TRBD1
clone_size: -
v_call: TRBV30
cdr3_length: 16
j_call: TRBJ1-1
cdr3_nt: TGTGCCTGGATTGGGACAGGGCCGCACTTGAACACTGAAGCTTTCTTT
cdr3_aa: CAWIGTGPHLNTEAFF

d_call: TRBD1
clone_size: few
v_call: TRBV5-4
cdr3_length: 13
j_call: TRBJ1-2
cdr3_nt: TGTGCCAGCAGCAGGCGGACAGGGAACGGCTACACCTTC
cdr3_aa: CASSRRTGNGYTF

d_call: TRBD1
clone_size: -
v_call: TRBV18
cdr3_length: 13
j_call: TRBJ1-2
cdr3_nt: TGTGCCAGCTCATCGGGACAGAACTATGGCTACACCTTC
cdr3_aa: CASSSGQNYGYTF

d_call: -
clone_size: -
v_call: TRBV10-1
cdr3_length: 13
j_call: TRBJ2-3
cdr3_nt: TGCGCCAGCTCTGCGCCCAGCACAGATACGCAGTATTTT
cdr3_aa: CASSAPSTDTQYF

d_call: TRBD1
clone_size: -
v_call: TRBV2
cdr3_length: 13
j_call: TRBJ2-7
cdr3_nt: TGTGCCAGCAGTTCCGGGACAGGGGGCGAGCAGTACTTC
cdr3_aa: CASSSGTGGEQYF

d_call: -
clone_size: -
v_call: TRBV7-6
cdr3_length: 13
j_call: TRBJ1-1
cdr3_nt: TGTGCCAGCAGCTTACTGGGCGACACTGAAGCTTTCTTT
cdr3_aa: CASSLLGDTEAFF

d_call: -
clone_size: -
v_call: TRBV2
cdr3_length: 14
j_call: TRBJ1-4
cdr3_nt: TGTGCCAGCAGTGAAGGGCTCTGGGGGGGAAAACTGTTTTTT
cdr3_aa: CASSEGLWGGKLFF

d_call: -
clone_size: -
v_call: TRBV5-6
cdr3_length: 15
j_call: TRBJ1-5
cdr3_nt: TGTGCCAGCAGCTTTCGATCAGGCGCCAATCAGCCCCAGCATTTT
cdr3_aa: CASSFRSGANQPQHF

d_call: TRBD1
clone_size: many
v_call: TRBV4-1
cdr3_length: 17
j_call: TRBJ2-2
cdr3_nt: TGCGCCAGCAGCCCTAACGGGCTCCGACAGGGCACCGGGGAGCTGTTTTTT
cdr3_aa: CASSPNGLRQGTGELFF